This T cell receptor (beta chain) appears in the sequencing data of a study of shared clonotypes between healthy human individuals. The protocol was immunoSEQ multiplex PCR, while the TCRdb copy is restricted to in-frame clones and leaves out a portion. The table lists millions of clones, 85% to 95% of them singletons. Naive CD8 cells lacked CD45RO, underwent positive selection for CCR7 and left out terminally differentiated effector memory CD45RA+ cells. Trimming cost V 2 bases and J 4 bases; bases outside gene matches: 3. This CDR3 has 14 amino acids. Germline V gives CDR1 LGHNT, CDR2 FRNRAP. This chain joins TRBV12-5 and TRBJ2-5, with 8 bases fitting TRBD1. The TCR was taken from a man between 18 and 35 years old in good health. Sequencing input: naive CD8+ T cells sorted from blood. For the CDR3, the DNA is TGTGCTAGTGGTTTGCAGGGGGCGCGAGAGACCCAGTACTTC. Translating it yields CASGLQGARETQYF.